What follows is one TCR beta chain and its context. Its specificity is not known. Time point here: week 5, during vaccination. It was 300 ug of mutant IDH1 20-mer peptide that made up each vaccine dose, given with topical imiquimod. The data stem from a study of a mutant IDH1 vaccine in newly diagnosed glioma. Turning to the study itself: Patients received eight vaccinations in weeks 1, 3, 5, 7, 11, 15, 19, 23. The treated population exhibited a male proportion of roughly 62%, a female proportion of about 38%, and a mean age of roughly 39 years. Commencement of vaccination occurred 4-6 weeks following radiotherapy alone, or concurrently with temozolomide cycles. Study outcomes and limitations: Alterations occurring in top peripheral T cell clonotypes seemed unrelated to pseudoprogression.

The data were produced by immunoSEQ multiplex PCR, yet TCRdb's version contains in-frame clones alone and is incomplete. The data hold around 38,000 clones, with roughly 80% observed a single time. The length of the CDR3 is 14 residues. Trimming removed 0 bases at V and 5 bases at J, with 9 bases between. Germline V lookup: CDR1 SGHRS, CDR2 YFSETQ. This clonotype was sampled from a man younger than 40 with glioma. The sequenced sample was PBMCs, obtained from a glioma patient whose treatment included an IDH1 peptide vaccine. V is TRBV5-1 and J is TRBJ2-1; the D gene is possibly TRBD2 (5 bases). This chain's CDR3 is CASSLETTNNEQFF. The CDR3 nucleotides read TGCGCCAGCAGCTTGGAGACTACGAACAATGAGCAGTTCTTC.